This record concerns one T cell receptor beta chain sequence. Antigen specificity is unknown. Using a J-beta primer mix together with a sample-barcoded 5' primer, a second PCR was run for about 6 to 12 cycles. TCRdb re-called the 5' RACE reads through MiXCR, storing one row per CDR3 protein. This table has some 1.8 million distinct CDR3 sequences, around 40% appearing once. This entry is derived from a study of blood T cells in healthy people across ages. Study-wide findings and caveats: Aged donors had fewer naive CD4+ cells and lower diversity than long-lived donors. Roughly linearly, TCR beta diversity per million T cells fell as age increased.

V was pared by 5 bases and J by 3 bases, with 6 bases of the junction left unmatched. The CDR3 totals 15 residues. Germline assignment: CDR1 LGHNA and CDR2 YNFKEQ. The sequence derives from a human donor in good health. V is TRBV4-2 and J is TRBJ2-1, with TRBD2 matching 8 bases. Sequencing input: blood. DNA for the CDR3: TGTGCCAGCAGCTCGGGGGGGGCTGTCTACAATGAGCAGTTCTTC. This encodes CASSSGGAVYNEQFF.